The present T cell receptor (beta chain) was sequenced within a study of molecular identifiers for immune sequencing clone quantification. Whole-study findings and limits: Among effectors, clones above 20 RNA copies held over 97% of molecules; among naive cells, under 1%.

Source material for naive CD8 libraries was about 19,000 to 1,100,000 sorted cells, with 10%, 30% or 50% RNA. Remarks on this clonotype: Its antigen is as yet unknown.

TCRdb fed the PCR reads into MiXCR, producing one record per CDR3 protein. Of about 640,000 distinct CDR3 sequences in the sample, just under 20% were seen once. CDR3 length: 18 amino acids. Germline CDR1 is LGHNA and CDR2 is YSLEER. Between the trimmed V and J ends, which lost 4 bases and 2 bases, there was a span of 24 bases. The source of this sequence is a human donor in good health. Some libraries in this study had Jurkat cell RNA spiked in. The material sequenced was naive CD8+ T cells from blood, with Jurkat cell RNA spiked in. Subset in this sample: FACS-sorted CD8+CD4-CCR7+CD45RA+ naive T cells. The chain has TRBV4-3 and TRBJ2-7, with D tentatively TRBD1 or TRBD2 (5 bases each). DNA for the CDR3: TGCGCCAGCAGCCCCGAACGGGGCCGGGGATTCGCGACCTACGAGCAGTACTTC. Its protein is CASSPERGRGFATYEQYF.